A single sample is the source of the 21 T cell receptor beta chains below, sequenced in a study of glioma-infiltrating T cells. Using RNA template, CDR3s of TCR alpha and beta were amplified with iRepertoire arm-PCR. From the multiplex PCR reads, TCRdb called clonotypes with MiXCR, one entry per CDR3 protein. This table has about 4,900 distinct CDR3 sequences, roughly a third appearing once. Sequenced input: glioma tissue, nonneoplastic brain tissue, or PBMCs (not recorded which). These receptors were obtained from a human donor with low-grade glioma or glioblastoma, undergoing nonglioma brain surgery, or in good health (not recorded which).

By sample fraction, this clonotype is medium-sized. The chain joins TRBV10-3 to TRBJ2-7; no definite D call. V lost 0 bases and J lost 6, with 9 bases in between. The CDR3 spans 13 residues. Per germline, CDR1 ENHRY and CDR2 SYGVKD. The CDR3 sequence: CAISESVRVEQYV. In DNA, the CDR3 is TGTGCCATCAGTGAGTCTGTTAGAGTCGAGCAGTACGTC.

This clonotype is medium-sized in the sample. The chain recombines TRBV27 with TRBJ2-1; 10 nucleotides match TRBD2. Losses at the gene ends were 3 bases for V and 0 bases for J; bases not matched to a gene: 2. Germline V gene data show CDR1 as MNHEY and CDR2 as SMNVEV (reference sequence). The CDR3 totals 16 residues. The CDR3 DNA follows: TGTGCCAGCAGTTTCAGACTAGCGGGCTCCTACAATGAGCAGTTCTTC. It is translated as CASSFRLAGSYNEQFF.

By sample share, this clonotype is medium-sized. The rearrangement links TRBV20-1 to TRBJ2-5; 7 nucleotides match TRBD1. Germline assignment: CDR1 DFQATT and CDR2 SNEGSKA (reference sequence). The ends lost 5 bases at V and 7 bases at J; junction bases unmatched: 13. This CDR3 region has 14 residues. The CDR3 DNA sequence: TGCAGTGCTCCCTCCGACAGGTCAGGGGGGACCCAGTACTTC. This encodes CSAPSDRSGGTQYF.

In this sample, this clonotype turned up many times. V usage is TRBV2 and J usage is TRBJ2-3; 7 bases map to TRBD1. The V and J ends lost 4 bases and 2 bases, in that order; junction bases with no gene match: 6. Per germline, CDR1 SNHLY and CDR2 FYNNEI. The CDR3 runs 15 residues. In DNA, the CDR3 is TGTGCCAGCAGTGTGGGGACAGATAACACAGATACGCAGTATTTT. Translation: CASSVGTDNTDTQYF.

By proportion, this clonotype is medium-sized. V usage is TRBV6-1 and J usage is TRBJ2-3; D unclear. The germline V and J ends were trimmed by 3 bases and 0 bases, with 10 bases remaining between them. The V gene's germline CDR1 is MNHNS and CDR2 SASEGT. The CDR3 runs to 15 residues. The CDR3 DNA follows: TGTGCCAGCAGTGAGGGGTCCTTTAGCACAGATACGCAGTATTTT. Protein sequence: CASSEGSFSTDTQYF.

This clonotype came up once. V usage is TRBV20-1 and J usage is TRBJ1-1; 7 bases align to TRBD1. Germline CDR1 DFQATT, CDR2 SNEGSKA (reference sequence). This CDR3 is 13 amino acids long. V shed 3 bases, J shed 3 bases, and the junction held 4 bases outside the gene matches. CDR3: CSARRQGDTEAFF. Here the CDR3 DNA reads TGCAGTGCTAGGAGGCAGGGGGACACTGAAGCTTTCTTT.

This clonotype was detected many times. The chain combines TRBV5-1 with TRBJ2-2; 8 bases fit TRBD2. The trim removed 3 bases at V and 1 base at J, leaving 11 bases unmatched. CDR1 and CDR2 (germline): SGHRS, YFSETQ. The CDR3 is 18 residues long. CDR3 coding DNA: TGCGCCAGCAGCTGGGGGACTAGTTCGTACCGGAACACCGGGGAGCTGTTTTTT. Protein product: CASSWGTSSYRNTGELFF.

This chain links TRBV7-9 with TRBJ2-3; 11 bases map to TRBD2. In germline, CDR1 is SEHNR, CDR2 FQNEAQ (reference sequence). The CDR3 has 16 residues. With 5 bases clipped from V and 2 bases from J, the junction kept 6 bases outside the gene matches. CDR3 loop: CASSPLTSGVTDTQYF. The CDR3 DNA follows: TGTGCCAGCAGCCCTCTGACTAGCGGGGTCACAGATACGCAGTATTTT.

This chain connects TRBV30 to TRBJ2-1; unclear D gene. The V and J ends lost 4 bases and 8 bases respectively, with 12 bases between them. The germline V gene encodes CDR1 GTSNPN and CDR2 SVGIG (reference sequence). The CDR3 sequence is 12 residues long. The DNA for the CDR3 is TGTGCCTGGACAGATACCCGCGATGAGCAGTTCTTC. Translated: CAWTDTRDEQFF.

The table lists this clonotype with many counts. The chain carries TRBV20-1 and TRBJ1-6; 7 bases match TRBD1. The J segment lost 2 bases and the V segment lost 3 bases, leaving 4 bases of the junction unmatched. CDR1 is DFQATT and CDR2 is SNEGSKA in the germline V gene (reference sequence). The CDR3 length is 15 residues. CDR3 DNA: TGCAGTGCTAGGACAGGGAGCCCCTATAATTCACCCCTCCACTTT. Residues: CSARTGSPYNSPLHF.

This clonotype is medium-sized by share. The chain combines TRBV25-1 with TRBJ2-1; 9 bases line up with TRBD1. The CDR3 has 15 amino acids. Per germline, CDR1 MGHDK and CDR2 SYGVNS. V lost 2 bases and J lost 4; bases outside the gene matches: 3. Here the CDR3 reads CASSETGGAYNEQFF. CDR3 sequence (DNA): TGTGCCAGCAGTGAAACAGGGGGCGCGTACAATGAGCAGTTCTTC.

The chain uses TRBV5-1 and TRBJ1-2, with unresolved D. The V gene lost 4 bases and the J gene lost 3 bases, with 16 bases spanning the gap. The CDR3 extends over 15 amino acids. CDR1 is SGHRS and CDR2 is YFSETQ in the germline V gene. The CDR3 DNA sequence: TGCGCCAGCAGCCTCGCAGCCGGATATGACTATGGCTACACCTTC. As protein: CASSLAAGYDYGYTF.

This clonotype was counted only a few times. The DNA of the CDR3 is TGTGCCTGGAGTTATGGGGGCGGGGGGGATGAGCAGTTCTTC. This codes for CAWSYGGGGDEQFF. This chain uses TRBV30 with TRBJ2-1; TRBD2 matches at 9 bases. J gave up 8 bases and V 2 bases, and 7 bases lay outside the gene matches. The CDR3 covers 14 residues. Germline V gives CDR1 GTSNPN, CDR2 SVGIG (reference sequence).

This clonotype has at least ten counts. The chain couples TRBV4-1 to TRBJ1-1; 7 bases are a match to TRBD1. V was clipped by 4 bases and J by 6 bases; unmatched bases: 5. This CDR3 has 13 residues. Germline CDR1 reads MGHRA; CDR2 reads YSYEKL. The CDR3 is CASSRGTASEAFF. DNA of the CDR3: TGCGCCAGCAGCCGTGGGACAGCTTCTGAAGCTTTCTTT.

This clonotype qualifies as medium-sized. The chain is built from TRBV4-2 and TRBJ2-1; no clear D. Germline assignment: CDR1 LGHNA and CDR2 YNFKEQ. V lost 0 bases to trimming and J lost 0 bases, with 6 bases between them. The CDR3 totals 15 residues. CDR3 protein: CASSQDPGSYNEQFF. The CDR3 region has the DNA TGTGCCAGCAGCCAAGACCCCGGCTCCTACAATGAGCAGTTCTTC.

By proportion, this clonotype is medium-sized (0.01 to 0.1%). The chain combines TRBV2 with TRBJ2-2, with 8 bases lining up with TRBD1. The CDR3 runs 12 residues. The germline V gene has CDR1 SNHLY and CDR2 FYNNEI. V was clipped by 6 bases and J by 7 bases; unmatched bases: 1. CDR3 in amino acids: CASRTGVGELFF. CDR3 DNA sequence: TGTGCCAGCAGGACAGGGGTCGGGGAGCTGTTTTTT.

This clonotype is deemed medium-sized (0.01 to 0.1%). The genes are TRBV4-1 and TRBJ1-2, with TRBD1 matching 7 bases. V gave up 4 bases and J gave up 5 bases; unmatched junction bases: 7. Per germline, CDR1 MGHRA and CDR2 YSYEKL. The CDR3 loop spans 14 amino acids. The DNA for the CDR3 is TGCGCCAGCAGCCGGGACAGCGGGCCATATGGCTACACCTTC. Translating gives CASSRDSGPYGYTF.

For this clonotype: One base away lies a much larger clone, so this may be a sequencing read error. The chain carries TRBV5-1 and TRBJ2-1; the D gene is possibly TRBD2 (6 bases). The germline V and J ends were trimmed by 3 bases and 5 bases, with 15 bases remaining between them. CDR1 is SGHRS and CDR2 is YFSETQ in the germline V gene. CDR3 length: 15 residues. The CDR3 coding sequence is TGCGCCAGCAGCTCAACGACGGGGACTGACAATGAGCAGTTCTTC. Its protein product is CASSSTTGTDNEQFF.

Judged by abundance, this clonotype is medium-sized. This sequence joins TRBV5-4 and TRBJ1-1; D remains unclear. The CDR3 loop spans 14 amino acids. The germline V gene encodes CDR1 SGHNT and CDR2 YYREEE (reference sequence). Trimming shortened V by 1 base and J by 4 bases, and 11 bases separated the two germline ends. The CDR3: CASSLREVGTEAFF. CDR3 nucleotide sequence: TGTGCCAGCAGCTTGAGGGAAGTCGGCACTGAAGCTTTCTTT.

This clonotype is termed medium-sized (0.01 to 0.1%). The chain recombines TRBV25-1 with TRBJ2-1, with 7 bases that match TRBD1. V dropped 3 bases and J dropped 12; count of bases not matched to a gene: 11. This CDR3 contains 14 residues. Germline V gene sequence: CDR1 MGHDK, CDR2 SYGVNS. The CDR3 DNA follows: TGTGCCAGCAGTGATCTTGATGGGACAGAAGGGCAGTTCTTC. It is translated as CASSDLDGTEGQFF.

The chain links TRBV28 to TRBJ1-1; perhaps TRBD1 as D (6 bases). The CDR3 runs to 14 residues. Between the trimmed V and J ends, which lost 6 bases and 1 base, there was a span of 12 bases. Per germline, CDR1 MDHEN and CDR2 SYDVKM. CDR3 protein: CASRSWTENTEAFF. The CDR3, as DNA: TGTGCCAGCAGGTCTTGGACAGAGAACACTGAAGCTTTCTTT.